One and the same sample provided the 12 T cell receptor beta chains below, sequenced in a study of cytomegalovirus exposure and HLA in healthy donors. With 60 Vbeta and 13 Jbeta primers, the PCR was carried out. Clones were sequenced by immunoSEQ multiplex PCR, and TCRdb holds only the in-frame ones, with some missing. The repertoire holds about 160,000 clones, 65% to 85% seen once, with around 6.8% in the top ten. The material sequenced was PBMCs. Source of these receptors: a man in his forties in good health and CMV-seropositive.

The CDR3 loop is CAISDPPKGGYGYTF. The CDR3 DNA reads TGTGCCATCAGTGACCCCCCAAAGGGAGGCTATGGCTACACCTTC. The V and J genes are TRBV10-3 and TRBJ1-2; no clear D gene. V lost 3 bases, J lost 4 bases, and 15 bases lay in between. CDR3 length equals 15 residues. The germline gives CDR1 ENHRY, CDR2 SYGVKD.

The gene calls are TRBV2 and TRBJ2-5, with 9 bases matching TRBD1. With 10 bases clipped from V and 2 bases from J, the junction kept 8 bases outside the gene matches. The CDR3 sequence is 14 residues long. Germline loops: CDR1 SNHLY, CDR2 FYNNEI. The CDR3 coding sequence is TGTGCCACCGGGCGGACAGGGGATCAAGAGACCCAGTACTTC. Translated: CATGRTGDQETQYF.

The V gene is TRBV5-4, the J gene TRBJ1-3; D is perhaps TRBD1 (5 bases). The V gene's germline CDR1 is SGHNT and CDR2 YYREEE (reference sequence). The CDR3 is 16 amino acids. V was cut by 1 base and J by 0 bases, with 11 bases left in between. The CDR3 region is CASSLNWGGSGNTIYF. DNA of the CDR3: TGTGCCAGCAGCTTGAATTGGGGGGGCTCTGGAAACACCATATATTTT.

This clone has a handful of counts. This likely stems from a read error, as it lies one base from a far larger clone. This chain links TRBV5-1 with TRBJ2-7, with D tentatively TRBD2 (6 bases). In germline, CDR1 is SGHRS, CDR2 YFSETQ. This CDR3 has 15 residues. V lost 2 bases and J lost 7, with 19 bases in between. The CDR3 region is CASSFLLAGGNEQYF. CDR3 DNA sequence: TGCGCCAGCAGCTTTTTGCTAGCAGGAGGGAATGAGCAGTACTTC.

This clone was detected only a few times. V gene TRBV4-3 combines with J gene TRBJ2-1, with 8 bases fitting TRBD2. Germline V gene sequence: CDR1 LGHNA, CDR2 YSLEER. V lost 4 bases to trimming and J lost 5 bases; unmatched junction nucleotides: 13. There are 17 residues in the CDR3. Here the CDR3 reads CASSPSSGGVTHNEQFF. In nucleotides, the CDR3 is TGCGCCAGCAGCCCTTCGAGCGGGGGCGTGACACACAATGAGCAGTTCTTC.

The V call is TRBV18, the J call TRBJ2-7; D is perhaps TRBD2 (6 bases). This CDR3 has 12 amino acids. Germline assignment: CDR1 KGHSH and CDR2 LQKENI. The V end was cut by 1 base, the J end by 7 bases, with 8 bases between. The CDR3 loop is CASSPLRGEQYF. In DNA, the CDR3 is TGTGCCAGCTCACCACTACGGGGGGAGCAGTACTTC.

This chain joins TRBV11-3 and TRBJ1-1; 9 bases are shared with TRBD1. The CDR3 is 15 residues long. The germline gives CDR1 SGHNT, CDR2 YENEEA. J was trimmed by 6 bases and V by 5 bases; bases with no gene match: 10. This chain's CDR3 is CASSHPTGGNPEAFF. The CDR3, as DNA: TGTGCCAGCAGCCACCCGACAGGGGGAAACCCTGAAGCTTTCTTT.

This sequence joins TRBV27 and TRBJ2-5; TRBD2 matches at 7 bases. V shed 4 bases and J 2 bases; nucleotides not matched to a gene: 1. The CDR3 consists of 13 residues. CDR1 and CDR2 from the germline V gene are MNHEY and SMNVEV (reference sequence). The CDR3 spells CASSYGGQETQYF. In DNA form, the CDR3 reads TGTGCCAGCAGTTACGGGGGGCAAGAGACCCAGTACTTC.

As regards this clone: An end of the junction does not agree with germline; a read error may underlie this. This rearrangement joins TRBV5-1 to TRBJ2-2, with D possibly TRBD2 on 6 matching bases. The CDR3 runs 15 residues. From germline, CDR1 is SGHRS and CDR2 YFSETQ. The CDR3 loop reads CASSLEGGRTGELFF. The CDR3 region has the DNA TGCGCCAGCAGTTTGGAGGGAGGTCGGACCGGGGAGCTGTTTTTT. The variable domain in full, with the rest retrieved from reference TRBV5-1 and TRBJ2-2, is KAGVTQTPRYLIKTRGQQVTLSCSPISGHRSVSWYQQTPGQGLQFLFEYFSETQRNKGNFPGRFSGRQFSNSRSEMNVSTLELGDSALYLCASSLEGGRTGELFFGEGSRLTVL.

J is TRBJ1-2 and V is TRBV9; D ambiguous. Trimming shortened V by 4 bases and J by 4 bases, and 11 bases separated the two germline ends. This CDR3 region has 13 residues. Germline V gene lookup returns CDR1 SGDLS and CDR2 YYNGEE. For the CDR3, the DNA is TGTGCCAGCAGCAGGGAGGAGAGCTATGGCTACACCTTC. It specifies CASSREESYGYTF.

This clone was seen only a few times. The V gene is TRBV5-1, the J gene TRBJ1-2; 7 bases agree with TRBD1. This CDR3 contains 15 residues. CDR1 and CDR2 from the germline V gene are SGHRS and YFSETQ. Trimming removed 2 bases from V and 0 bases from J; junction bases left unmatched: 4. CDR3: CASSLTGEANYGYTF. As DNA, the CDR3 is TGCGCCAGCAGCTTAACAGGGGAAGCTAACTATGGCTACACCTTC. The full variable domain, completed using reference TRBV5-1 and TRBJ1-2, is KAGVTQTPRYLIKTRGQQVTLSCSPISGHRSVSWYQQTPGQGLQFLFEYFSETQRNKGNFPGRFSGRQFSNSRSEMNVSTLELGDSALYLCASSLTGEANYGYTFGSGTRLTVV.

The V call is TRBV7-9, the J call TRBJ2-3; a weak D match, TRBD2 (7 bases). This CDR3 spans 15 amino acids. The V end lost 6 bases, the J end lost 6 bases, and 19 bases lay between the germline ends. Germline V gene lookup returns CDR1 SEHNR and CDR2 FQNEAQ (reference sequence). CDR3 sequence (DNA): TGTGCCAGCAGACTTAGGGGGGGGCCGGGTGATACGCAGTATTTT. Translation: CASRLRGGPGDTQYF.